The present T cell receptor beta chain was sequenced within a study of CD8+CD57+ T cells in acquired aplastic anemia. Study details: CD4+ and CD8+ cells, once sorted, gave DNA averaging approximately 3 ug. For CD4+ cells, healthy donors had an average of approximately 9.8 million reads.

Both TCR beta VDJ combination and CDR3 sequence profiling were carried out. Genomic DNA was the template for this profiling. TCRdb reprocessed the reads via MiXCR and lists one record per CDR3 protein. The table has about 190,000 distinct CDR3 sequences, less than 65% seen once. Details on this clonotype: Its antigen is not identified. Sequence at one end of the junction differs from germline and may be a read error.

Findings and limits, study-wide: Around 30 sequences, all CD8+ CDR3, were shared between patients and controls. CD8+ Simpson's diversity did not differ significantly between patients and controls.

This sequence was found in a human donor in good health, serving as a control. Sequences were obtained from sorted CD4+, CD8+, or CD8+CD57+ T cells (not recorded which) from PBMCs.

CDR3 DNA sequence: TGCGCCAGCAGCCAATACTGGACCGGGACAGGGTTTCGGGAGCAGTGCTTC. It translates to CASSQYWTGTGFREQCF. The chain has TRBV7-3 and TRBJ2-7; 9 bases agree with TRBD1. CDR3 length equals 17 residues. CDR1 and CDR2 from the germline V gene are SGHTA and FQGTGA.